Below, one T cell receptor beta chain is given with its context. This clonotype was picked up a small number of times. Its specific antigen is unknown. The input lacks base qualities; no much larger clone sits a single base away. This was a case-control study nested in a cohort of healthcare workers in London, UK, who had nasopharyngeal swab PCR tests and blood samples taken every week. Healthcare workers were recruited between 23 and 31 March 2020, during the week of the UK lockdown, and were followed weekly for up to about 15 weeks. This entry belongs to a study of early T cells in non-severe SARS-CoV-2 infection listed by TCRdb under 2021. Broadly, across the study: Bulk RNA from unsorted whole blood was used for TCR sequencing, so alpha and beta chains could not be paired.

V lost 7 bases and J lost 0 bases, and the count of bases not matched to a germline gene is 10. From its cysteine to its phenylalanine, the CDR3 spans 16 amino acids. The read is trimmed to its CDR3 DNA, 48 bases read in frame from base 1. CDR1 and CDR2 are read off the germline V gene as MDHEN and SYDVKM. Libraries were prepared through 5' RACE. The sequencer listed for this sample is NextSeq 500. In the TCR library protocol, unique molecular identifiers were attached to individual cDNA molecules to correct for PCR bias and sequencing error. Both TCR alpha and beta chains were sequenced, and tight co-correlation was observed between alpha and beta sequence abundances in each sample. The authors processed their data as follows. Decombinator V4 was used to annotate the V gene, J gene and CDR3 of the TCR sequences. TCRs were defined as expanded if a significant change between any two time points was detected under a Poisson model with p below 0.0001. TCR abundances were normalised to the total number of TCRs sequenced in each sample and reported as counts per million. TRAV1-2 paired with TRAJ12, TRAJ20 or TRAJ33 defined MAIT TCRs, while TRAV10 paired with TRAJ18 defined iNKT TCRs. VDJdb, accessed on 1 November 2021, was searched for TCRs annotated for CMV, EBV and SARS-CoV-2, and TCRs annotated for more than one antigen were excluded. TCRdb passed the public sequencing reads through fastp at Q25 and MiXCR, retaining productive beta sequences. One record per CDR3 amino acid sequence lists the most common genes and DNA. For this entry, the V and J calls and clone size follow TCRdb and not the study's own pipeline. This sample gives more than 25,000 distinct CDR3 sequences in total; less than 6.5% of them show up just once. The ten most abundant clones make up roughly 5.7% of the sample.

Findings and caveats that apply to the study as a whole: Matching against VDJdb was skewed toward anti-spike CD8 responses, likely underestimated virus-specific expansions, and missed private and CD4 specificities.

This receptor was taken from an adult who was a healthcare worker with PCR-confirmed SARS-CoV-2 infection or an uninfected control (not recorded which). Sequencing was carried out using whole blood. This receptor chain uses TRBV28 and TRBJ2-3, with 7 bases matching TRBD1. The CDR3 reads as follows: CASTPGRDRSTDTQYF. The DNA sequence reads TGTGCCAGCACCCCGGGCCGGGACAGAAGCACAGATACGCAGTATTTT.